A selection of T cell receptor beta chains follows, all from one sample in a study of shared clonotypes between healthy human individuals. The method was immunoSEQ multiplex PCR; TCRdb's version includes in-frame clones alone and lacks a portion of them. The data contain some 2.1 million clones, 85% to 95% of them singletons. Sequenced: naive CD4+ T cells sorted from blood. The origin of the receptors is a man aged 18 to 29 in good health. Both conserved end residues are part of each CDR3. D genes are given only for firm matches. Part of the rows lack a size; the others show once, few, many or a class for expanded clones.

j_call	clone_size	d_call	v_call	cdr3_nt	cdr3_aa
TRBJ1-1	NA	NA	TRBV6-1	TGTGCCAGCAGGGGACTGTTGAACACTGAAGCTTTCTTT	CASRGLLNTEAFF
TRBJ2-3	NA	NA	TRBV6-5	TGTGCCAGCAGTAGCGGGCCCACGCAGTATTTT	CASSSGPTQYF
TRBJ2-5	NA	TRBD2	TRBV5-1	TGCGCCAGCAGCTGGGGACTAGCGGGAGTAGAGACCCAGTACTTC	CASSWGLAGVETQYF
TRBJ1-2	NA	TRBD1	TRBV15	TGTGCCACCAGCAGACAGGGGGCGGAAGGCTACACCTTC	CATSRQGAEGYTF
TRBJ1-1	few	NA	TRBV6-5	TGTGCCAGCGCAAGACAGTTCATGAACACTGAAGCTTTCTTT	CASARQFMNTEAFF
TRBJ2-7	NA	NA	TRBV10-3	TGTGCCATCAGTGAGTCGCTACGGGGGTGGAGTGAGCAGTACTTC	CAISESLRGWSEQYF
TRBJ2-3	NA	NA	TRBV19	TGTGCCAGTAGTATAGCGGGCAGCCTCACAGATACGCAGTATTTT	CASSIAGSLTDTQYF
TRBJ1-2	NA	NA	TRBV13	TGTGCCAGCAGCTTAACTCAGGGTGAGGGCTACACCTTC	CASSLTQGEGYTF
TRBJ1-6	NA	NA	TRBV2	TGTGCCAGCAGTGAAGACGGGGGGAGATCACCCCTCCACTTT	CASSEDGGRSPLHF
TRBJ2-5	NA	NA	TRBV19	TGTGCCAGTAGGAGACGGGGCCCCCTCCAAGAGACCCAGTACTTC	CASRRRGPLQETQYF
TRBJ2-7	once	NA	TRBV7-3	TGTGCCAGCAGCTTAGGACAGAACTACGAGCAGTACTTC	CASSLGQNYEQYF
TRBJ2-7	NA	TRBD1	TRBV11-2	TGTGCCAGCAGCTTGACGACAGGGGGAAGCTACGAGCAGTACTTC	CASSLTTGGSYEQYF
TRBJ1-3	NA	NA	TRBV11-2	TGTGCCAGCAGCTCGCGAACTATTGGAAACACCATATATTTT	CASSSRTIGNTIYF
TRBJ1-6	NA	NA	TRBV7-2	TGTGCCAGCAGCTTATTGGGAGTTACTAATTCACCCCTCCACTTT	CASSLLGVTNSPLHF
TRBJ2-4	NA	TRBD1	TRBV11-2	TGTGCCAGCAGCCCAGGACAGGGACGGAACATTCAGTACTTC	CASSPGQGRNIQYF
TRBJ1-1	NA	NA	TRBV28	TGTGCCAGCACCGAACTTACGAACACTGAAGCTTTCTTT	CASTELTNTEAFF
TRBJ2-1	NA	TRBD2	TRBV6-4	TGTGCCAGCAGTGTAACTAGCGCCACCCCGTCGTTCTTC	CASSVTSATPSFF
TRBJ1-5	NA	TRBD1	TRBV15	TGTGCCACCACGACAGGGAGCAATCAGCCCCAGCATTTT	CATTTGSNQPQHF
TRBJ2-3	NA	NA	TRBV5-1	TGCGCCAGCAGCGACTTGAGCGGCGGAGATACGCAGTATTTT	CASSDLSGGDTQYF
TRBJ2-1	NA	NA	TRBV5-1	TGCGCCAGCAGCCATCTGACAGACTACAATGAGCAGTTCTTC	CASSHLTDYNEQFF
TRBJ1-6	NA	NA	TRBV30	TGTGCCTGGACCAAGGTCTCCTATAATTCACCCCTCCACTTT	CAWTKVSYNSPLHF
TRBJ2-7	NA	TRBD2	TRBV28	TGTGCCAGCAGTTCGACTAGCGGGGGAATCGCCCGCGAGCAGTACTTC	CASSSTSGGIAREQYF
TRBJ1-6	NA	TRBD1	TRBV4-1	TGCGCCAGCAGCCAAAGATCCCCCGGGACAGAGACCTATAATTCACCCCTCCACTTT	CASSQRSPGTETYNSPLHF
TRBJ1-1	NA	NA	TRBV6-1	TGTGCCAGCCTCGAGGGCTCAAGGAGCGCGGCTTTCTTT	CASLEGSRSAAFF
TRBJ1-1	NA	NA	TRBV6-1	TGTGCCAGCAGTTTGCCGGTGAACACTGAAGCTTTCTTT	CASSLPVNTEAFF
TRBJ2-5	NA	NA	TRBV5-1	TGCGCCAGCAGCTTAGGGGCGGTAGAGACCCAGTACTTC	CASSLGAVETQYF
TRBJ1-2	NA	TRBD1	TRBV6-1	TGTGCCAGCAGGGAAGGGGGAGACAGGGGGCTGAATCTGCGGCGGGTCTATGGCTACACCTTC	CASREGGDRGLNLRRVYGYTF
TRBJ1-5	few	NA	TRBV28	TGTGCCAGCAGGATACAGGGTACCCAGCATTTT	CASRIQGTQHF
TRBJ2-2	NA	NA	TRBV2	TGTGCCAGCAATAATATCTTGGGCGGGGAGCTGTTTTTT	CASNNILGGELFF
TRBJ2-5	NA	TRBD2	TRBV30	TGTGCCTGGAGTTATGGGACTAGCGGACAAGAGACCCAGTACTTC	CAWSYGTSGQETQYF
TRBJ2-3	NA	NA	TRBV5-1	TGCGCCAGCAGCCGGACGGGAGACAACACAGATACGCAGTATTTT	CASSRTGDNTDTQYF
TRBJ2-1	NA	NA	TRBV7-7	TGTGCTAGCAGCCCAGGACGTCTCTCCTACAATGAGCAGTTCTTC	CASSPGRLSYNEQFF
TRBJ1-1	once	NA	TRBV7-6	TGTGCCAGCAGTCGGGTCCTGGGGAACACTGAAGCTTTCTTT	CASSRVLGNTEAFF
TRBJ1-5	few	NA	TRBV21-1	TGTGCCAGCAGCAAAGTATGCAATCAGCCCCAGCATTTT	CASSKVCNQPQHF
TRBJ2-7	NA	TRBD2	TRBV11-2	TGTGCCAGCAGCTTAGTCGATGGACTAGCGGGGAAGGCCTACGAGCAGTACTTC	CASSLVDGLAGKAYEQYF
TRBJ1-2	NA	NA	TRBV2	TGTGCCAGCCGTGAGGGGGTCGGCGGCTACACCTTC	CASREGVGGYTF
TRBJ1-6	once	NA	TRBV2	TGTGCCAGCAGTCAGAACAGAGATAATTCACCCCTCCACTTT	CASSQNRDNSPLHF
TRBJ2-7	NA	NA	TRBV27	TGTGCCAGCAGTTTATTTCTAGTCGGCGAGCAGTACTTC	CASSLFLVGEQYF
TRBJ2-5	NA	NA	TRBV5-1	TGCGCCAGCAGCCAACAACAGGGTTACGAGACCCAGTACTTC	CASSQQQGYETQYF
TRBJ1-2	NA	NA	TRBV11-2	TGTGCCAGCAGCCCGACGACAGGAGACTATGGCTACACCTTC	CASSPTTGDYGYTF
TRBJ2-3	NA	TRBD2	TRBV4-3	TGCGCCAGCAGCCAAGAAGGCGGGAGCCCCACAGATACGCAGTATTTT	CASSQEGGSPTDTQYF
TRBJ2-7	NA	NA	TRBV19	TGTGCCAGTAGTATTGGGCGGGGCTACGAGCAGTACTTC	CASSIGRGYEQYF
TRBJ1-1	NA	TRBD1	TRBV7-2	TGTGCCAGCAGCAAACCGGGACAGGTTGAAGCTTTCTTT	CASSKPGQVEAFF
TRBJ2-3	NA	TRBD2	TRBV27	TGTGCCAGCACCCGGGCGGGGGGGAAGCAGTATTTT	CASTRAGGKQYF
TRBJ2-1	NA	NA	TRBV2	TGTGCCAGCAGTGAAACAACCCGAGGGTCCGAGCAGTTCTTC	CASSETTRGSEQFF
TRBJ2-1	NA	NA	TRBV5-6	TGTGCCAGCAGCGTAGAGGGGGGACCCTACAATGAGCAGTTCTTC	CASSVEGGPYNEQFF
TRBJ2-1	NA	NA	TRBV7-9	TGTGCCAGCAGCTACTCTTCTTCCTACAATGAGCAGTTCTTC	CASSYSSSYNEQFF
TRBJ2-7	NA	NA	TRBV6-5	TGTGCCAGCACCCGGGACACTACCTACGAGCAGTACTTC	CASTRDTTYEQYF